This T cell receptor beta chain was found in a study of T cells in Graves' hyperthyroidism and ophthalmopathy. This CDR3 has 14 residues. The J segment lost 9 bases and the V segment lost 6 bases, leaving 8 bases of the junction unmatched. Amplified TCR beta CDR3 regions came from RNA transcripts. HTBI primers were the set used in a first-round RT-PCR of the TCR CDR3. TCRdb analysed the multiplex PCR reads with MiXCR anew, one entry per CDR3 protein. This table has roughly 510,000 distinct CDR3 sequences, 20% appearing once. This clonotype was detected many times. The clonotype was recovered from a young man with Graves' hyperthyroidism. The chain is built from TRBV12-3 or TRBV12-4 and TRBJ1-6; TRBD1 matches 7 bases. Source material: blood. The DNA for the CDR3 is TGTGCCAGCAGCTCGACAGGGCTCGGTTCACCCCTCCACTTT. Translation: CASSSTGLGSPLHF.